The clone carrying this T cell receptor beta chain occurred many times. This sample was included in a study of Graves' ophthalmopathy and Graves' hyperthyroidism. Per the germline V gene, CDR1 is MNHEY and CDR2 is SVGEGT. Deletions cut 4 bases from V and 0 bases from J, with 10 bases between. The CDR3 covers 15 residues. TCR beta CDR3 regions were amplified from RNA transcripts. RT-PCR was first run with HTBI primers, then multiplex PCR in a second round. A single record per CDR3 protein comes from TCRdb applying MiXCR to the multiplex PCR reads. The sample lists fewer than 650,000 distinct CDR3 sequences; 22% were seen once.

Sequencing was performed on peripheral blood. The clonotype was recovered from a young woman with stable Graves' hyperthyroidism. Some clones in this sample may be carry-over from other donors' samples. The V gene is TRBV6-2 or TRBV6-3, the J gene TRBJ1-5, with D unresolved. The CDR3 loop is CASSLTTDSNQPQHF. CDR3 DNA sequence: TGTGCCAGCAGTTTGACGACCGATAGCAATCAGCCCCAGCATTTT.